Listed below are T cell receptor beta chains from one sample, sequenced in a study of blood T cell repertoires in COVID-19. TCRdb's copy holds only in-frame clones and misses some; the assay was immunoSEQ multiplex PCR. Of 70,000 to 85,000 clones in the sample, over 75% were seen once. The sample comprised peripheral blood. Every receptor here comes from a man at least 80 years old with acute or convalescent COVID-19. Each CDR3 is given without its conserved first and last residue. Fields, in order: V gene, J gene, CDR3 protein.

TRBV5-4	TRBJ2-1	ASRSQGSHSNEQF
TRBV6-2/TRBV6-3	TRBJ1-2	ASSYLRTDNYGYT
TRBV10-3	TRBJ1-1	AISDRGTEAF
TRBV5-5	TRBJ2-7	ASSIQAGDMYEQY
TRBV5-6	TRBJ1-1	ASSLGSPKAF
TRBV6-5	TRBJ2-5	ASYGTGVGETQY
TRBV19	TRBJ1-3	ASSTPGQGRNTIY
TRBV7-2	TRBJ2-5	ASSGPSQETQY
TRBV15	TRBJ1-1	ATSRSPDSDTEAF
TRBV7-9	TRBJ2-7	ASSTGGYEQY
TRBV3-1/TRBV3-2	TRBJ2-7	ASSQTSGTLEQY
TRBV24-1	TRBJ1-2	ATSDLRIPGDPNYGYT
TRBV12-3/TRBV12-4	TRBJ1-1	ASSSRGNTEAF
TRBV19	TRBJ2-3	ASSIVRASGPTDTQY
TRBV16	TRBJ2-1	ASSQSVDRGTDNEQF
TRBV11-2	TRBJ2-1	ASSLEGSSGGRDYNEQF
TRBV7-2	TRBJ1-5	ASSLAIQGNQPQH
TRBV7-8	TRBJ2-4	ASSLRWRDIQY
TRBV5-1	TRBJ1-1	ASSQGENTEAF
TRBV3-1/TRBV3-2	TRBJ1-1	ASSQASAREGAF
TRBV24-1	TRBJ2-5	ATSDWWDRDSFQETQY
TRBV5-1	TRBJ2-1	ASSLGGTPRDNEQF
TRBV19	TRBJ2-2	ASSKARGNTGELF
TRBV6-5	TRBJ1-4	ASSITGTGPEKLF
TRBV11-2	TRBJ2-3	ASSSVTDTQY
TRBV7-9	TRBJ1-6	ASSLATENSPLH
TRBV19	TRBJ1-1	ASSIVRAGQNTEAF